This passage covers 30 T cell receptor beta chains from one sample sequenced in a study of tissue T cells after allogeneic stem cell transplantation. The time point here: mouse harvest day 14 after allogeneic transplant. Tail vein injection delivered 10^7 T-cell-depleted bone marrow cells and 10^6 splenic CD5+ T cells. Profiling relied on immunoSEQ multiplex PCR, and the TCRdb table lists in-frame clones only, not all of them. In the table there are 3,500 to 5,500 clones, about 47% of which are singletons. Sequencing was carried out using lymph node tissue. The receptors stem from a female BALB/c mouse given C57BL/6 T cells with graft-versus-host disease after an allogeneic hematopoietic cell transplant.

This clone is categorized as medium-sized (0.01 to 0.1%). Genes here carry mouse names. The read finishes 1 residue shy of the CDR3 end, and the germline J gene is used to complete it. The chain joins TRBV4 to TRBJ1-1; unclear D gene. Germline V gives CDR1 LGHDT, CDR2 YNNKQL (reference sequence). V lost 5 bases to trimming and J lost 4 bases, with 8 bases between them. The CDR3 length is 12 residues. The CDR3 bases that were read are TGTGCCAGCAGCCCTCGGGGCACAGAAGTCTTC. Translated: CASSPRGTEVF. The full CDR3 is CASSPRGTEVFF.

In the case of this clone: Mouse gene names and germline throughout. The read comes to an end 1 residue before the CDR3 does, leaving the germline J gene to fill in the end. V usage is TRBV16 and J usage is TRBJ2-4, with D uncertain. The CDR3 contains 14 residues. V lost 0 bases to trimming and J lost 6 bases, with 10 bases between them. Germline V CDR1 and CDR2: SGHSA, FRNQAP. This CDR3 reads CASSLEVGGNTLYF. The CDR3 bases that were read are TGTGCAAGCAGCTTAGAGGTGGGAGGGAACACCTTGTAC.

As for this clone: Germline and genes: mouse. The CDR3 goes on 1 residue after the read ends, and that part is filled in from the germline J gene. The chain carries TRBV13-1 and TRBJ1-5; D is perhaps TRBD1 (6 bases). V lost 0 bases to trimming and J lost 3 bases, with 10 bases between them. The CDR3 is 15 residues long. Germline CDR1 NSHNY, CDR2 SYGAGN. The CDR3 loop reads CASSDDRVGNQAPLF. The sequenced part of the CDR3 DNA is TGTGCCAGCAGTGATGACAGGGTGGGCAACCAGGCTCCGCTT.

Remarks on this clone: Mouse germline and gene names are used. The read terminates 1 residue before the CDR3 end, so the remaining end is supplied by the germline J gene. V is TRBV3 and J is TRBJ2-7; TRBD2 aligns across 7 bases. Germline V gene sequence: CDR1 SNHLY, CDR2 FYNGKV (reference sequence). V trimming: 1 base; J trimming: 4 bases; junction bases outside the gene matches: 4. This CDR3 has 14 residues. The CDR3 protein is CASSLGGWGYEQYF. The CDR3 DNA, read in part, is TGTGCCAGCAGCTTAGGAGGCTGGGGGTATGAACAGTAC.

About this clone itself: These gene names are mouse names. Read data end 1 residue before the CDR3 end; the end is taken from the germline J gene. This chain uses TRBV13-1 with TRBJ2-1; 13 positions agree with TRBD2. The CDR3 is made up of 17 amino acids. After removal of 0 bases from V and 1 base from J, the junction contained 1 base not matched to a gene. Germline lookup yields CDR1 NSHNY and CDR2 SYGAGN. The CDR3 bases that were read are TGTGCCAGCAGTGATGCGGGACTGGGGGGGAACTATGCTGAGCAGTTC. Translated: CASSDAGLGGNYAEQF. The complete CDR3 sequence is CASSDAGLGGNYAEQFF.

Points on this clone: Germline and genes: mouse. The read halts 1 residue ahead of the CDR3 end, with the missing end drawn from the germline J gene. The J gene is TRBJ2-5, the V gene TRBV12-2, with 10 positions matching TRBD2. The CDR3 runs 14 residues. The J segment lost 7 bases and the V segment lost 0 bases, leaving 3 bases of the junction unmatched. CDR1 is SGHLS and CDR2 is HYDKME in the germline V gene. The CDR3 spells CASSLDWGAYTQYF. The CDR3 bases that were read are TGTGCCAGCTCTCTCGACTGGGGGGCCTACACCCAGTAC.

As regards this clone: Gene names refer to mouse genes. The read comes to an end 1 residue before the CDR3 does, leaving the germline J gene to fill in the end. V and J are TRBV3 and TRBJ2-7; the match to TRBD2 covers 12 bases. Germline V gene lookup returns CDR1 SNHLY and CDR2 FYNGKV (reference sequence). After removal of 6 bases from V and 5 bases from J, the junction contained 5 bases not matched to a gene. This CDR3 region has 14 residues. CDR3 bases read: TGTGCCAGCAGTCCGGACTGGGGGGGAAATGAACAGTAC. It specifies CASSPDWGGNEQY. The whole CDR3 reads CASSPDWGGNEQYF.

Details on this clone: The gene names here belong to mouse. The observed sequence ends 1 residue before the CDR3 terminus, with the missing tail filled in from the germline J gene. The V and J genes are TRBV26 and TRBJ2-1; possibly TRBD2 for D (5 bases). The length of the CDR3 is 14 residues. Germline V gives CDR1 KGHPV, CDR2 FQNQEV (reference sequence). Trimming took off 3 bases at V and 1 base at J, with 7 bases between the two ends. The CDR3: CASSLLGNYAEQFF. The sequenced CDR3 bases are TGTGCCAGCAGTCTTCTGGGAAACTATGCTGAGCAGTTC.

A note on this clone: Gene names and germline match the mouse. The read stops 1 residue short of the end of the CDR3; the missing end is completed from the germline J gene. This chain joins TRBV13-2 and TRBJ2-3; TRBD2 aligns across 7 bases. Losses at the gene ends were 7 bases for V and 0 bases for J; bases not matched to a gene: 5. The CDR3 is 14 residues long. CDR1 and CDR2 from the germline V gene are NNHNN and SYGAGS (reference sequence). The CDR3 DNA, read in part, is TGTGCCAGCCGGACTGGCGGTAGTGCAGAAACGCTGTAT. It specifies CASRTGGSAETLY. The full CDR3 reads CASRTGGSAETLYF.

This clone was seen only a few times. Gene names follow the mouse nomenclature. The read falls 1 residue short of the CDR3 end, and the missing part is taken from the germline J gene. The J gene is TRBJ2-7, the V gene TRBV19; 8 bases fit TRBD1. This CDR3 is built from 13 residues. Per the germline V gene, CDR1 is FNHDT and CDR2 is SITEND (reference sequence). Germline trimming cut 2 bases from V and 7 bases from J; bases unmatched to any gene: 5. The CDR3 DNA, read in part, is TGTGCCAGCAGTATTTCCAGGGGGCGAGAACAGTAC. Translating it yields CASSISRGREQY. The full CDR3 sequence reads CASSISRGREQYF.

With regard to this clone: The gene symbols are mouse symbols. The read ends 1 residue early relative to the CDR3; the germline J gene fills the gap. The chain uses TRBV13-1 and TRBJ1-3; no clear D. The ends were cut back, 0 bases at V and 0 bases at J, with 7 bases in the middle. The CDR3 has 15 residues. Germline V gene data show CDR1 as NSHNY and CDR2 as SYGAGN. Here the CDR3 reads CASSDGGHSGNTLYF. The CDR3 bases that were read are TGTGCCAGCAGTGATGGGGGTCATTCTGGAAATACGCTCTAT.

This clone turned up a few times. The genes and germline here are from mouse. The CDR3 loop reads CASSLGLGPSYEQYF. CDR3 bases read: TGTGCCAGCAGCTTAGGACTGGGGCCTTCCTATGAACAGTAC. The chain carries TRBV3 and TRBJ2-7, with TRBD2 matching over 8 bases. Coverage ceases 1 residue before the CDR3 finishes, and the germline J gene fills in the end. Per germline, CDR1 SNHLY and CDR2 FYNGKV (reference sequence). V lost 1 base and J lost 1; bases outside the gene matches: 3. This CDR3 comprises 15 residues.

Concerning this clone: Mouse gene names and germline throughout. The sequenced fragment ends 1 residue before the CDR3 boundary, so the rest is inferred from the germline J gene. The chain couples TRBV12-2 to TRBJ2-1, with D possibly TRBD1 on 7 matching bases. This CDR3 is built from 13 residues. Germline V gene data show CDR1 as SGHLS and CDR2 as HYDKME. V lost 5 bases and J lost 6, with 13 bases in between. The sequenced part of the CDR3 DNA is TGTGCCAGCTGGAGGGGGCGCACTGCTGAGCAGTTC. Translation gives CASWRGRTAEQF. The entire CDR3 protein reads CASWRGRTAEQFF.

About this clone itself: Genes and germline come from the mouse. The CDR3 here is CASSSWGQGQNTLYF. The sequenced part of the CDR3 DNA is TGTGCAAGCAGCTCATGGGGACAGGGTCAAAACACCTTGTAC. The rearrangement uses TRBV16 and TRBJ2-4, with 8 positions matching TRBD1. The read is 1 residue too short to cover the CDR3 end, so that end is filled in from the germline J gene. From germline, CDR1 is SGHSA and CDR2 FRNQAP. The trim removed 4 bases at V and 1 base at J, leaving 4 bases unmatched. The CDR3 has 15 residues.

Concerning this clone: The germline and genes are mouse ones. The read falls 1 residue short of the CDR3 end, and the missing part is taken from the germline J gene. The chain carries TRBV26 and TRBJ2-2; maybe TRBD1 (6 bases). CDR3 length equals 16 residues. CDR1 and CDR2 (germline): KGHPV, FQNQEV (reference sequence). V lost 1 base to trimming and J lost 0 bases, with 9 bases between them. The sequenced CDR3 bases are TGTGCCAGCAGTCTGTTACAGGGATCAAACACCGGGCAGCTCTAC. Its protein product is CASSLLQGSNTGQLY. The entire CDR3 reads CASSLLQGSNTGQLYF.

In the case of this clone: Here the gene names and germline are mouse. The read halts 1 residue ahead of the CDR3 end, with the missing end drawn from the germline J gene. The rearrangement links TRBV19 to TRBJ1-6; possible D gene TRBD1, 5 bases. TRBJ1-6 is sorted into the ORF group, with uncertain function. There are 16 residues in the CDR3. Germline V gene lookup returns CDR1 FNHDT and CDR2 SITEND (reference sequence). Between the trimmed V and J ends, which lost 1 base and 0 bases, there was a span of 8 bases. CDR3 protein: CASSIFRDSYNSPLYF. The CDR3 DNA, read in part, is TGTGCCAGCAGTATATTCAGGGATTCCTATAATTCGCCCCTCTAC.

About this clone itself: Mouse names are used for the genes. Coverage ceases 1 residue before the CDR3 finishes, and the germline J gene fills in the end. V and J are TRBV26 and TRBJ1-3; D might be TRBD1 (6 bases). Germline CDR1 KGHPV, CDR2 FQNQEV (reference sequence). The length of the CDR3 is 15 residues. The ends were cut back, 6 bases at V and 0 bases at J, with 12 bases in the middle. The CDR3 here is CASSLRTDSGNTLYF. CDR3 bases read: TGTGCCAGCAGCCTTAGGACAGATTCTGGAAATACGCTCTAT.

Of note for this clone: Gene names and germline refer to mouse. The CDR3 end is not reached by the read, which stops 1 residue before it; the germline J gene fills it in. V usage is TRBV13-3 and J usage is TRBJ2-7; 9 bases agree with TRBD2. Germline-derived CDR1 and CDR2 are NNHDY and SYVADS. The CDR3 covers 15 residues. Trimming took 0 bases from V and 4 from J; bases not matched to a gene: 5. The CDR3 is CASSDDGTGRYEQYF. Incomplete CDR3 DNA: TGTGCCAGCAGTGATGACGGGACTGGGAGATATGAACAGTAC.

This clone has only a few counts. Gene names are mouse gene names. Read sequence stops 1 residue before the CDR3 end, and the germline J gene provides the missing end. The chain carries TRBV13-2 and TRBJ2-1; TRBD2 matches at 10 bases. Unmatched junction bases numbered 1, after V lost 0 bases and J lost 1 base. The CDR3 spans 16 residues. Germline V gene lookup returns CDR1 NNHNN and CDR2 SYGAGS (reference sequence). The sequenced part of the CDR3 DNA is TGTGCCAGCGGTGATGCGGACTGGGGGAACTATGCTGAGCAGTTC. Translated: CASGDADWGNYAEQF. The complete CDR3 sequence is CASGDADWGNYAEQFF.

On this clone: Gene names follow the mouse nomenclature. With the read ending 1 residue before the CDR3 end, the germline J gene is used to fill in that end. The chain employs TRBV12-2 and TRBJ2-5; TRBD2 matches 11 bases. V trimming: 2 bases; J trimming: 7 bases; junction bases outside the gene matches: 4. Germline CDR1 SGHLS, CDR2 HYDKME. The CDR3 is made up of 14 amino acids. Here the CDR3 reads CASSRDWGGNTQYF. The sequenced part of the CDR3 DNA is TGTGCCAGCTCTCGAGACTGGGGGGGTAACACCCAGTAC.

Comments on this clone: Mouse germline and gene names are used. Read data end 1 residue before the CDR3 end; the end is taken from the germline J gene. The chain is built from TRBV16 and TRBJ2-1; 10 positions agree with TRBD2. Germline-derived CDR1 and CDR2 are SGHSA and FRNQAP. J lost 4 bases, V lost 6 bases, and 3 bases had no gene match. CDR3 length equals 14 residues. The CDR3 here is CASSPDWGYAEQFF. The covered CDR3 bases are TGTGCAAGCAGTCCGGACTGGGGGTATGCTGAGCAGTTC.

As for this clone: Mouse gene names and germline throughout. The read halts 1 residue ahead of the CDR3 end, with the missing end drawn from the germline J gene. This chain uses TRBV13-1 with TRBJ1-4; a possible D gene is TRBD1 (6 bases). V was shortened by 5 bases and J by 0 bases, with 11 bases between the two germline ends. The CDR3 has 15 residues. The germline CDR1 and CDR2 sequences are NSHNY and SYGAGN. CDR3 region: CASRQGEISNERLFF. CDR3 DNA, as far as it was read: TGTGCCAGCAGACAGGGAGAGATTTCCAACGAAAGATTATTT.

Worth noting for this clone: The junction departs from the called germline gene at one end, perhaps through a read error. Genes and germline come from the mouse. Read coverage stops 1 residue before the CDR3 terminus; the germline J gene supplies the remainder. This chain links TRBV2 with TRBJ2-5; D possibly corresponds to TRBD1 (6 bases). The V gene's germline CDR1 is LGHNA and CDR2 YSYQKL. The CDR3 totals 15 residues. This CDR3 reads CASSQDRGNQDAQYF. CDR3 bases read: TGTGCCAGCAGCCAAGATAGGGGGAACCAAGACGCCCAGTAC.

About this clone: The germline and genes are mouse ones. The CDR3 extends 1 residue past the end of the read, so its final part is completed from the germline J gene. The chain carries TRBV26 and TRBJ2-7, with D uncertain. CDR3 length: 12 residues. V lost 1 base to trimming and J lost 0 bases, with 1 base between them. CDR1 and CDR2 (germline): KGHPV, FQNQEV (reference sequence). The CDR3 DNA, read in part, is TGTGCCAGCAGTCTGTACTCCTATGAACAGTAC. Translation: CASSLYSYEQY. The full CDR3 sequence reads CASSLYSYEQYF. Filled out from reference TRBV26 and TRBJ2-7, the complete variable domain reads NSKVIQTPRYLVKGQGQKAKMRCIPEKGHPVVFWYQQNKNNEFKFLINFQNQEVLQQIDMTEKRFSAECPSNSPCSLEIQSSEAGDSALYLCASSLYSYEQYFGPGTRLTVL.

A note on this clone: The germline and genes are mouse ones. The CDR3 goes on 1 residue after the read ends, and that part is filled in from the germline J gene. This rearrangement joins TRBV24 to TRBJ2-2; D might be TRBD1 (6 bases). CDR1 is KGHTA and CDR2 is FRNEEI in the germline V gene. The CDR3 consists of 14 residues. V lost 3 bases, J lost 4 bases, and 9 bases lay in between. Partial CDR3 DNA: TGTGCCAGCAGTCTAGGACAGTCCACCGGGCAGCTCTAC. Its translation: CASSLGQSTGQLY. The CDR3 in full is CASSLGQSTGQLYF.

About this clone itself: Mouse gene names and germline throughout. CDR3 DNA, as far as it was read: TGTGCCAGCAGTCGGGACTGGGGGTATGAACAGTAC. Translating it yields CASSRDWGYEQY. The CDR3 in full is CASSRDWGYEQYF. The chain joins TRBV26 to TRBJ2-7, with 11 bases lining up with TRBD2. The CDR3 extends 1 residue past the end of the read, so its final part is completed from the germline J gene. The CDR3 runs 13 residues. The germline CDR1 and CDR2 sequences are KGHPV and FQNQEV (reference sequence). With 4 bases clipped from V and 4 bases from J, the junction kept 0 bases outside the gene matches. The full variable domain, its missing parts supplied by reference TRBV26 and TRBJ2-7, is NSKVIQTPRYLVKGQGQKAKMRCIPEKGHPVVFWYQQNKNNEFKFLINFQNQEVLQQIDMTEKRFSAECPSNSPCSLEIQSSEAGDSALYLCASSRDWGYEQYFGPGTRLTVL.

Regarding this clone: Gene names and germline refer to mouse. The read finishes 1 residue shy of the CDR3 end, and the germline J gene is used to complete it. The chain recombines TRBV3 with TRBJ2-7; 7 nucleotides match TRBD2. Per germline, CDR1 SNHLY and CDR2 FYNGKV (reference sequence). With V trimmed by 4 bases and J by 3 bases, 3 bases remained unmatched. There are 13 residues in the CDR3. Partial CDR3 DNA: TGTGCCAGCAGCTCGGGACTGAGCTATGAACAGTAC. It encodes CASSSGLSYEQY. The whole CDR3 sequence reads CASSSGLSYEQYF.

As regards this clone: Germline and genes here are mouse. The CDR3 end falls 1 residue outside the read, so it is completed with the germline J gene. This rearrangement joins TRBV24 to TRBJ2-5; the D gene is possibly TRBD1 (6 bases). Germline CDR1 and CDR2: KGHTA and FRNEEI. The CDR3 runs to 13 residues. V was pared by 4 bases and J by 1 base, with 6 bases between. The CDR3 bases that were read are TGTGCCAGCAGTCGACAGGACCAAGACACCCAGTAC. Translated, it gives CASSRQDQDTQY. The whole CDR3 region reads CASSRQDQDTQYF.

As concerns this clone: All gene names here are mouse names. From the germline J gene comes the end of the CDR3, since the read stops 1 residue before it. J is TRBJ1-4 and V is TRBV16; D may be TRBD1 (5 bases). Germline lookup yields CDR1 SGHSA and CDR2 FRNQAP. V gave up 2 bases and J gave up 3 bases, with 7 bases separating them. The CDR3 consists of 14 residues. The CDR3 bases that were read are TGTGCAAGCAGCTTACAGGGAACCAACGAAAGATTATTT. This encodes CASSLQGTNERLF. The complete CDR3 reads CASSLQGTNERLFF.

In the case of this clone: Genes and germline are mouse. CDR3 DNA (partial): TGTGCCCGCTTTCTCGCCGGCTCCTATGAACAGTAC. This encodes CARFLAGSYEQY. From start to end, the CDR3 is CARFLAGSYEQYF. The chain has TRBV12-1 and TRBJ2-7; D ambiguous. Read data end 1 residue before the CDR3 end; the end is taken from the germline J gene. CDR1 is SGHSN and CDR2 is HYEKVE in the germline V gene. V was clipped by 9 bases and J by 0 bases, with 14 bases between them. The CDR3 is 13 residues long.